This paragraph reports one TCR beta chain. Mouse names are used for the genes. The read ends 1 residue shy of where the CDR3 ends; the end is completed using the germline J gene. Time point of the sample: mouse harvest day 7 after allogeneic transplant. Mouse grafts combined 10^7 T-cell-depleted bone marrow cells with 10^6 splenic CD5+ T cells. Mice had MHC-mismatched B6 into BALB/c GVHD, sampled day 7 or 14. This specimen belongs to a study of tissue T cells after allogeneic stem cell transplantation. The germline gives CDR1 SGHSA, CDR2 FRNQAP. V was shortened by 2 bases and J by 9 bases, with 8 bases between the two germline ends. The CDR3 is made up of 12 amino acids. Generated by immunoSEQ multiplex PCR, the TCRdb table keeps only in-frame clones and is missing some. The repertoire includes about 2,200 clones, around three fifths of them detected once, and roughly 18% sits in the top ten.

The V and J genes are TRBV16 and TRBJ1-3; D may be TRBD1 (5 bases). The sequenced material came from liver tissue. The sequence came from a female BALB/c mouse given C57BL/6 T cells with graft-versus-host disease after an allogeneic hematopoietic cell transplant. CDR3 DNA, as far as it was read: TGTGCAAGCAGCTTAAGGCAGGGTACGCTCTAT. It specifies CASSLRQGTLY. The CDR3, in full, reads CASSLRQGTLYF.